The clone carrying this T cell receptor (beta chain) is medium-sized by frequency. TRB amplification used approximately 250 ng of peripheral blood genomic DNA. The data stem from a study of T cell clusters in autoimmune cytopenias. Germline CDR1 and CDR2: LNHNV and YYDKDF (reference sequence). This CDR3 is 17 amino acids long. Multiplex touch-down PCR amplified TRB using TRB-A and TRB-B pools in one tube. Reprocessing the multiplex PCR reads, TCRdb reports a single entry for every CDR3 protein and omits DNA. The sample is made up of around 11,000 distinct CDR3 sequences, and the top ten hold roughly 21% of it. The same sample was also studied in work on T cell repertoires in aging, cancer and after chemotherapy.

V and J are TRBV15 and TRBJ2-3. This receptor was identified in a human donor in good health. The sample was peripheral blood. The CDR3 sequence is CATSRGVDTNQQDTQYF.